Listed below are T cell receptor beta chains from one sample, sequenced in a study of beta chain features in type 1 diabetes. Clones were sequenced by immunoSEQ multiplex PCR, and TCRdb holds only the in-frame ones, with some missing. The data contain around 500,000 clones, approximately 30% of them singletons. The sequenced sample was naive CD4+ T cells from blood. The receptors derive from a man aged 18 to 29 in good health. Both conserved end residues are part of each CDR3. The order of the fields is D gene, J gene, V gene, clone size, CDR3 DNA, CDR3 protein. D genes are given only for firm matches. For some rows the clone size is stated as once, few or many, or as a class when expanded; others skip it.

.	TRBJ1-2	TRBV6-1	.	TGTGCCAGCACGCCCGGACGGGATAACTATGGCTACACCTTC	CASTPGRDNYGYTF
TRBD1	TRBJ1-2	TRBV5-4	.	TGTGCCAGCAGCCAGAAGACAGGGGCGGTCGGGAGTGGCTACACCTTC	CASSQKTGAVGSGYTF
TRBD1	TRBJ1-2	TRBV9	.	TGTGCCAGCAGCGTAACCCAGGGGGCCTATGGCTACACCTTC	CASSVTQGAYGYTF
.	TRBJ1-3	TRBV15	.	TGTGCCACCAGCAGAGTCAGCAGCGGCTCGAGCTCTGGAAACACCATATATTTT	CATSRVSSGSSSGNTIYF
TRBD1	TRBJ2-7	TRBV27	few	TGTGCCAGCAGCCGAACCGGGACAGGGTACGAGCAGTACTTC	CASSRTGTGYEQYF
.	TRBJ2-1	TRBV9	few	TGTGCCAGCAGCCCCCGGAGGGCCCAAAACGCATACAATGAGCAGTTCTTC	CASSPRRAQNAYNEQFF
TRBD1	TRBJ2-1	TRBV29-1	few	TGCAGCGTTGGGGACAGGGACTTCAATGAGCAGTTCTTC	CSVGDRDFNEQFF
TRBD2	TRBJ2-3	TRBV30	few	TGTGCCTGTCACAAAGCGGGAGGATGGGATACGCAGTATTTT	CACHKAGGWDTQYF
.	TRBJ2-7	TRBV2	.	TGTGCCAGCAGTTATTTAGCGCGAAGCTCCTACGAGCAGTACTTC	CASSYLARSSYEQYF
.	TRBJ2-4	TRBV10-3	few	TGTGCCATCAGTGTTAGGGGGGAAGACATTCAGTACTTC	CAISVRGEDIQYF
TRBD2	TRBJ2-3	TRBV10-3	few	TGTGCCATCGGTAGCGGGAGTGTTGATACGCAGTATTTT	CAIGSGSVDTQYF
.	TRBJ2-7	TRBV20-1	few	TGCAGTGCTCACGAGCAGTACTTC	CSAHEQYF
.	TRBJ2-3	TRBV10-3	few	TGTGCCATCAGTGAGGTCCAGGGAGGCACAGATACGCAGTATTTT	CAISEVQGGTDTQYF
TRBD2	TRBJ2-1	TRBV7-8	few	TGTGCCAGCAGCTTATCTCATCGAGCGGGAGGACCCTACAATGAGCAGTTCTTC	CASSLSHRAGGPYNEQFF
TRBD2	TRBJ2-3	TRBV10-3	few	TGTGCCATCCGAGGAGCGGGAGGGTATTTTAGCACAGATACGCAGTATTTT	CAIRGAGGYFSTDTQYF
.	TRBJ1-4	TRBV5-4	few	TGTGCCAGCAGCTCCCCGTCGGAAGAAAAACTGTTTTTT	CASSSPSEEKLFF